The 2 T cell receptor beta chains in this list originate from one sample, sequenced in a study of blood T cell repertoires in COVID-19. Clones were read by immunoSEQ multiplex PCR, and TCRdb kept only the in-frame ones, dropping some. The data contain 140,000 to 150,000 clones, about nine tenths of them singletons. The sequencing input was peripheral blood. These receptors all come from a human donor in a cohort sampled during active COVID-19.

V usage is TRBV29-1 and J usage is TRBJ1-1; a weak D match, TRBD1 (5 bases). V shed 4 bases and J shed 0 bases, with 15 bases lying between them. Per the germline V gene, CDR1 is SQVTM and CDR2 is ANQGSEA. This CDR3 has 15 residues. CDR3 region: CSVGGAHEMNTEAFF. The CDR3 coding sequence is TGCAGCGTTGGCGGGGCGCATGAAATGAACACTGAAGCTTTCTTT.

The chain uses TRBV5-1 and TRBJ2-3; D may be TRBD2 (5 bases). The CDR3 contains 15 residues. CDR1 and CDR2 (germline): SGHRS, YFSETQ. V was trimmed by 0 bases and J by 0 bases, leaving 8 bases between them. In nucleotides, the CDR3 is TGCGCCAGCAGCTTGGTGGGAGTAAGCACAGATACGCAGTATTTT. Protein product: CASSLVGVSTDTQYF.